This is a list of T cell receptor beta chains from one sample in a study of blood T cell repertoires in COVID-19. Generated by immunoSEQ multiplex PCR, the TCRdb table keeps only in-frame clones and is missing some. The data show roughly 410,000 clones, 87% seen once. The sample was peripheral blood. The receptors were gathered from a woman in her sixties or seventies with COVID-19, enrolled during active disease. CDR3s include the opening cysteine and the closing phenylalanine or tryptophan. Each record gives: V gene, D gene, clone size, CDR3 length, J gene, CDR3 DNA, CDR3 protein. A D gene is named only where the DNA matches it firmly. A clone size is listed for some rows: how often the clone was seen (once, few, many), or a class if it is expanded.

TRBV9	-	-	14	TRBJ1-4	TGTGCCAGCAGCCCCGGGGGTGCTAATGAAAAACTGTTTTTT	CASSPGGANEKLFF
TRBV5-1	TRBD2	-	15	TRBJ2-5	TGCGCCAGCAGGACTAGCGGGGGTCCCCAAGAGACCCAGTACTTC	CASRTSGGPQETQYF
TRBV5-1	-	-	15	TRBJ2-5	TGCGCCAGCAGCCGGACTCTAGCTACCTTGGAGACCCAGTACTTC	CASSRTLATLETQYF
TRBV2	TRBD1	-	14	TRBJ2-4	TGTGCCAGCAGCGCCGGGACAGGGGGAAACATTCAGTACTTC	CASSAGTGGNIQYF
TRBV5-1	TRBD1	once	14	TRBJ2-3	TGCGCCAGCAGCTTGGGACAGGGTGCAGATACGCAGTATTTT	CASSLGQGADTQYF
TRBV6-1	-	-	15	TRBJ1-1	TGTGCCAGCAGTGAACCTACTACAGGGAACACTGAAGCTTTCTTT	CASSEPTTGNTEAFF
TRBV5-6	-	-	15	TRBJ1-3	TGTGCCAGCAGCTCCGGAGTCATCTCTGGAAACACCATATATTTT	CASSSGVISGNTIYF
TRBV3-1/TRBV3-2	TRBD1	-	15	TRBJ2-7	TGTGCCAGCAGCCCCGGTAGGGGACAGGGCTACGAGCAGTACTTC	CASSPGRGQGYEQYF
TRBV4-1	TRBD1	-	16	TRBJ1-1	TGCGCCAGCAGCCCGGGACAGGGGGCGCGGGGCACTGAAGCTTTCTTT	CASSPGQGARGTEAFF
TRBV2	-	-	16	TRBJ2-1	TGTGCCAGCAGAGAGACAGGATCACCCGTGGGCGGTGAGCAGTTCTTC	CASRETGSPVGGEQFF
TRBV6-5	TRBD1	-	16	TRBJ1-5	TGTGCCAGCAGTCACTTAGGACAGGGATTGAGTCAGCCCCAGCATTTT	CASSHLGQGLSQPQHF
TRBV5-1	-	-	15	TRBJ1-1	TGCGCCAGCAGCTTGATCTCCTGGGCTTATTCCGAAGCTTTCTTT	CASSLISWAYSEAFF